This TCR beta chain was sequenced for a study of identifying expanded T cells in peripheral blood. This clone appeared once. Libraries were prepared by immunoSEQ multiplex PCR; TCRdb keeps only in-frame clonotypes and omits some of them. The data contain about 85,000 clones, around nine tenths of them singletons. The CDR3 contains 15 residues. The germline gives CDR1 SGHAT, CDR2 FQNNGV. The germline V and J ends were trimmed by 5 bases and 6 bases, with 16 bases remaining between them. Sequencing used blood. The chain couples TRBV11-2 to TRBJ2-2; maybe TRBD1 (5 bases). The receptor was derived from a person between 18 and 69 years old in good health. The CDR3 sequence is CASSRLTVSSGELFF. In nucleotides, the CDR3 is TGTGCCAGCAGCAGATTGACAGTGTCCTCCGGGGAGCTGTTTTTT.